The 12 T cell receptor beta chains below were found in one sample sequenced in a study of blood T cell repertoires in COVID-19. The table came from immunoSEQ multiplex PCR; TCRdb's copy has only in-frame clones and leaves some out. The sample holds about 270,000 clones, 70% to 90% seen once. The source material was PBMCs or T cells enriched from blood (not recorded which). Receptors were obtained from a young woman with acute COVID-19.

The CDR3 region is CASSSWELADTQYF. CDR3 nucleotides: TGCGCCAGCAGCTCGTGGGAGCTAGCAGATACGCAGTATTTT. The chain couples TRBV5-1 to TRBJ2-3, with D maybe TRBD2 (5 bases). The CDR3 totals 14 residues. V was cut by 3 bases and J by 4 bases, with 12 bases left in between. The germline CDR1 and CDR2 sequences are SGHRS and YFSETQ.

This chain links TRBV7-2 with TRBJ2-2; no clear D gene. This CDR3 is built from 17 residues. Trimming left V 0 bases short and J 5 bases short, with 16 bases between. Germline V gene data show CDR1 as SGHTA and CDR2 as FQGNSA. The CDR3 DNA reads TGTGCCAGCAGCTTAGCCGGCTTAGGAGAACCTACCGGGGAGCTGTTTTTT. Its protein is CASSLAGLGEPTGELFF.

V gene TRBV3-1 (or the pseudogene TRBV3-2) combines with J gene TRBJ1-5, with a tentative D call TRBD1 (6 bases). Per germline, CDR1 LGHDT and CDR2 YNNKEL (reference sequence). The CDR3 contains 13 residues. The V end lost 4 bases, the J end lost 3 bases, and 7 bases lay between the germline ends. The CDR3 DNA sequence: TGTGCCAGCAGCCGGACAGACAATCAGCCCCAGCATTTT. Encoded protein: CASSRTDNQPQHF.

This chain connects TRBV28 to TRBJ2-2; TRBD1 might be the D (5 bases). Trimming removed 3 bases from V and 3 bases from J, with 14 bases in between. CDR3 size: 16 residues. In germline, CDR1 is MDHEN, CDR2 SYDVKM. The chain's CDR3 is CASSFSWSGHTGELFF. The CDR3 nucleotides read TGTGCCAGCAGTTTTTCTTGGTCAGGGCACACCGGGGAGCTGTTTTTT. Based on the CDR3 plus reference TRBV28 and TRBJ2-2, the full variable domain is DVKVTQSSRYLVKRTGEKVFLECVQDMDHENMFWYRQDPGLGLRLIYFSYDVKMKEKGDIPEGYSVSREKKERFSLILESASTNQTSMYLCASSFSWSGHTGELFFGEGSRLTVL.

V is TRBV28 and J is TRBJ2-1, with D possibly being TRBD1 (6 bases). Germline V lookup: CDR1 MDHEN, CDR2 SYDVKM. Trimming took 2 bases from V and 8 from J, leaving 13 bases between them. The length of the CDR3 is 14 residues. In nucleotides, the CDR3 is TGTGCCAGCAGTTTAGATAGACAGGTAGATGAGCAGTTCTTC. Its protein is CASSLDRQVDEQFF.

V usage is TRBV19 and J usage is TRBJ2-2, with a tentative D call TRBD2 (7 bases). Germline V gene lookup returns CDR1 LNHDA and CDR2 SQIVND (reference sequence). Between the trimmed V and J ends, which lost 4 bases and 4 bases, there was a span of 13 bases. The CDR3 covers 15 residues. The CDR3 DNA sequence: TGTGCCAGTAGTAAGGGGGAGGGCCCCACCGGGGAGCTGTTTTTT. Its protein is CASSKGEGPTGELFF.

The chain uses TRBV4-1 and TRBJ2-1, with 10 nucleotides matching TRBD2. With V trimmed by 4 bases and J by 8 bases, 11 bases remained unmatched. The CDR3 contains 16 residues. Germline V gene sequence: CDR1 MGHRA, CDR2 YSYEKL. This chain's CDR3 is CASSREPGLASHEQFF. The CDR3 nucleotides read TGCGCCAGCAGCCGCGAGCCGGGACTAGCGTCCCATGAGCAGTTCTTC.

This chain joins TRBV19 and TRBJ1-2; the match to TRBD1 covers 8 bases. V lost 8 bases and J lost 8; bases outside the gene matches: 10. CDR3 length equals 13 residues. Germline V gives CDR1 LNHDA, CDR2 SQIVND (reference sequence). The CDR3 sequence is CASHPQGAEGYTF. The DNA of the CDR3 is TGTGCCAGTCATCCCCAGGGGGCGGAGGGCTACACCTTC.

This clone has more than one count but fewer than ten. The CDR3 protein is CASSDDDPGLNTEAFF. The CDR3 nucleotides read TGTGCCAGCAGTGACGACGACCCAGGGTTGAACACTGAAGCTTTCTTT. The chain has TRBV2 and TRBJ1-1; possibly TRBD1 for D (5 bases). The CDR3 has 16 residues. Germline CDR1 and CDR2: SNHLY and FYNNEI. The V end was cut by 3 bases, the J end by 0 bases, with 14 bases between.

The CDR3 here is CASSRTSDYNEQFF. The CDR3 bases are TGTGCCAGCAGTAGGACTAGCGACTACAATGAGCAGTTCTTC. This chain uses TRBV9 with TRBJ2-1, with TRBD2 matching over 9 bases. The V gene's germline CDR1 is SGDLS and CDR2 YYNGEE. The junction had 3 bases not matched to a gene; V was cut back by 5 bases and J by 3 bases. The CDR3 is 14 residues long.

The V call is TRBV6-5, the J call TRBJ1-2; 7 bases match TRBD1. Germline CDR1 is MNHEY and CDR2 is SVGAGI. The V segment lost 5 bases and the J segment 0 bases; nucleotides outside the gene matches: 6. CDR3 length: 15 amino acids. CDR3 loop: CASSLSGTANYGYTF. For the CDR3, the DNA is TGTGCCAGCAGTCTCTCGGGGACAGCTAACTATGGCTACACCTTC.

The CDR3 nucleotides read TGTGCCAGCAGTTTTTCCGGGACTAGCGGTTCCTACGAGCAGTACTTC. The encoded protein is CASSFSGTSGSYEQYF. The gene calls are TRBV27 and TRBJ2-7; 11 nucleotides align to TRBD2. Germline lookup yields CDR1 MNHEY and CDR2 SMNVEV (reference sequence). V trimming: 3 bases; J trimming: 1 base; junction bases outside the gene matches: 5. The CDR3 is made up of 16 amino acids.